The 23 T cell receptor beta chains below come from one sample, sequenced in a study of T cell responses to AZD1222 COVID-19 vaccine. Clones were sequenced by immunoSEQ multiplex PCR, and TCRdb holds only the in-frame ones, with some missing. The data show over 120,000 clones, with 80% to 90% seen just once and around 7.8% held by the top ten. The sequencing used peripheral blood, collected on day 0 of AZD1222 vaccination. These receptors were collected from an adult in good health.

The CDR3 nucleotides are TGTGCCAGCAGCTTACAGGGAACTGGAAACACCATATATTTT. Translating it yields CASSLQGTGNTIYF. The V gene is TRBV3-1 (or the pseudogene TRBV3-2), the J gene TRBJ1-3; possibly TRBD1 for D (6 bases). V lost 5 bases and J lost 2, with 10 bases in between. CDR3 size: 14 residues. The germline V gene encodes CDR1 LGHDT and CDR2 YNNKEL (reference sequence).

V usage is TRBV27 and J usage is TRBJ2-1; 8 bases align to TRBD1. The CDR3 has 16 amino acids. CDR1 is MNHEY and CDR2 is SMNVEV in the germline V gene (reference sequence). The trim removed 2 bases at V and 8 bases at J, leaving 11 bases unmatched. The CDR3 sequence: CASSLNVWSGGDEQFF. The CDR3 nucleotides read TGTGCCAGCAGTTTAAATGTCTGGTCAGGGGGCGATGAGCAGTTCTTC.

This clone was counted a single time. The CDR3 sequence is CASSYGAGVITDTQYF. The CDR3 DNA reads TGTGCCAGCAGCTATGGGGCGGGGGTTATCACAGATACGCAGTATTTT. The chain is built from TRBV7-9 and TRBJ2-3; 7 bases are shared with TRBD2. The CDR3 is 16 residues long. With 4 bases clipped from V and 2 bases from J, the junction kept 9 bases outside the gene matches. Germline CDR1 is SEHNR and CDR2 is FQNEAQ (reference sequence). Variable domain in full (rest from reference TRBV7-9 and TRBJ2-3): DTGVSQNPRHKITKRGQNVTFRCDPISEHNRLYWYRQTLGQGPEFLTYFQNEAQLEKSRLLSDRFSAERPKGSFSTLEIQRTEQGDSAMYLCASSYGAGVITDTQYFGPGTRLTVL.

The chain links TRBV28 to TRBJ1-3; D is ambiguous. The CDR3 is 14 amino acids. From germline, CDR1 is MDHEN and CDR2 SYDVKM. Trimming stripped 5 bases from V and 0 bases from J, with 8 bases between. This CDR3 is CASSQAPSGNTIYF. The CDR3 DNA sequence: TGTGCCAGCAGTCAGGCTCCCTCTGGAAACACCATATATTTT.

The chain uses TRBV3-1 (or the pseudogene TRBV3-2) and TRBJ2-5; D is undetermined. This CDR3 comprises 13 residues. V was clipped by 4 bases and J by 1 base, with 7 bases between them. Germline values: CDR1 LGHDT, CDR2 YNNKEL (reference sequence). CDR3 DNA sequence: TGTGCCAGCAGCCTACGGGCCCAAGAGACCCAGTACTTC. Translation: CASSLRAQETQYF.

This chain connects TRBV9 to TRBJ2-2; D remains ambiguous. The CDR3 totals 13 residues. Germline V gene data show CDR1 as SGDLS and CDR2 as YYNGEE. Between the trimmed V and J ends, which lost 0 bases and 5 bases, there was a span of 5 bases. CDR3 sequence: CASSVALTGELFF. Written as DNA, the CDR3 is TGTGCCAGCAGCGTAGCACTAACCGGGGAGCTGTTTTTT.

This chain joins TRBV28 and TRBJ2-1; D perhaps matches TRBD1 (5 bases). This CDR3 contains 15 residues. The ends were cut back, 6 bases at V and 9 bases at J, with 21 bases in the middle. Germline V gene lookup returns CDR1 MDHEN and CDR2 SYDVKM. The CDR3 bases are TGTGCCAGCAGATCCTTTTGGGTTGGTCAGGGTGAGCAGTTCTTC. Protein product: CASRSFWVGQGEQFF.

This clone was seen more than once but under ten times. The gene calls are TRBV6-2 or TRBV6-3 and TRBJ2-5, with unresolved D. CDR3 length equals 11 residues. Germline V gene sequence: CDR1 MNHEY, CDR2 SVGEGT. The V and J ends lost 3 bases and 4 bases respectively, with 3 bases between them. The CDR3 sequence: CASSYGETQYF. For the CDR3, the DNA is TGTGCCAGCAGTTATGGAGAGACCCAGTACTTC.

The V call is TRBV27, the J call TRBJ1-6; 9 bases fit TRBD1. V dropped 6 bases and J dropped 8; count of bases not matched to a gene: 11. The CDR3 extends over 16 amino acids. From germline, CDR1 is MNHEY and CDR2 SMNVEV (reference sequence). The CDR3 coding sequence is TGTGCCAGCAGAAGCCTCGGGACAGGGCGAGATTCACCCCTCCACTTT. This encodes CASRSLGTGRDSPLHF.

About this clone: An end of the junction does not agree with germline; a read error may underlie this. The chain joins TRBV7-7 to TRBJ2-2; D call uncertain. The CDR3 is 14 residues long. Germline V gives CDR1 SSHAT, CDR2 FNYEAQ (reference sequence). CDR3 amino acids: CASSLGKGTGELFF. The CDR3 DNA reads TGTGCTAGCAGCTTAGGGAAAGGCACCGGGGAGCTGTTTTTT.

The rearrangement uses TRBV30 and TRBJ1-1; weak D call: TRBD1 (5 bases). Germline lookup yields CDR1 GTSNPN and CDR2 SVGIG (reference sequence). The V end lost 4 bases, the J end lost 2 bases, and 23 bases lay between the germline ends. The CDR3 extends over 17 amino acids. The CDR3 DNA sequence: TGTGCCTGGACCATCGGAACCCATTTAGGGGTCAACACTGAAGCTTTCTTT. Its translation is CAWTIGTHLGVNTEAFF.

The chain carries TRBV7-9 and TRBJ2-7; 12 nucleotides agree with TRBD2. Germline V gives CDR1 SEHNR, CDR2 FQNEAQ (reference sequence). V trimming: 5 bases; J trimming: 6 bases; junction bases outside the gene matches: 8. This CDR3 contains 15 residues. CDR3 in amino acids: CASSPRLAGEVEQYF. CDR3 bases: TGTGCCAGCAGCCCGAGACTAGCGGGAGAGGTCGAGCAGTACTTC.

The chain is built from TRBV28 and TRBJ2-3; 7 bases map to TRBD1. The V gene's germline CDR1 is MDHEN and CDR2 SYDVKM. Trimming removed 5 bases from V and 4 bases from J; junction bases left unmatched: 0. The CDR3 is made up of 12 amino acids. CDR3 residues: CASSQGADTQYF. CDR3 sequence (DNA): TGTGCCAGCAGTCAGGGGGCAGATACGCAGTATTTT.

The V gene is TRBV18, the J gene TRBJ2-7; D unresolved. The CDR3 is made up of 14 amino acids. CDR1 and CDR2 (germline): KGHSH, LQKENI. V lost 3 bases and J 2 bases, leaving 11 bases between the germline ends. The DNA for the CDR3 is TGTGCCAGCTCACCGGGCAGGAATACCTACGAGCAGTACTTC. Its translation: CASSPGRNTYEQYF.

CDR3 bases: TGTGCCTTAGGAAGGGGGCTTAATTACGAGCAGTACTTC. Its translation is CALGRGLNYEQYF. The chain recombines TRBV30 with TRBJ2-7; TRBD1 agrees at 7 bases. CDR1 is GTSNPN, CDR2 SVGIG, per germline (reference sequence). The CDR3 contains 13 residues. V lost 7 bases to trimming and J lost 4 bases; unmatched junction nucleotides: 10.

The CDR3 nucleotides are TGTGCCAGCAGCTCTAGGGAGGGCTCCTCTGGCTACACCTTC. This gives the protein CASSSREGSSGYTF. The chain joins TRBV9 to TRBJ1-2; D gene uncertain. This CDR3 contains 14 residues. Deletions cut 4 bases from V and 7 bases from J, with 17 bases between. CDR1 is SGDLS and CDR2 is YYNGEE in the germline V gene.

V is TRBV4-1 and J is TRBJ2-1; 11 nucleotides match TRBD2. The V and J ends lost 0 bases and 4 bases, in that order; junction bases with no gene match: 5. Germline V gives CDR1 MGHRA, CDR2 YSYEKL. CDR3 length: 17 amino acids. The CDR3 is CASSQDVGTSGYNEQFF. The CDR3 DNA sequence: TGCGCCAGCAGCCAAGATGTAGGGACTAGCGGATACAATGAGCAGTTCTTC.

The rearrangement links TRBV12-3 or TRBV12-4 to TRBJ1-5; D not resolved. Trimming took off 5 bases at V and 3 bases at J, with 8 bases between the two ends. The CDR3 spans 13 residues. The CDR3 sequence: CASSLDNNQPQHF. In DNA form, the CDR3 reads TGTGCCAGCAGTCTTGATAACAATCAGCCCCAGCATTTT.

The rearrangement uses TRBV7-2 and TRBJ2-2; D is possibly TRBD2 (7 bases). This CDR3 has 16 amino acids. V was trimmed by 5 bases and J by 2 bases, leaving 15 bases between them. In germline, CDR1 is SGHTA, CDR2 FQGNSA. The CDR3 region is CASSARAGANTGELFF. In DNA form, the CDR3 reads TGTGCCAGCAGCGCACGGGCGGGGGCCAACACCGGGGAGCTGTTTTTT.

This clone has more than one count but fewer than ten. The chain recombines TRBV6-5 with TRBJ2-5, with a tentative D call TRBD2 (6 bases). The CDR3 consists of 14 residues. CDR1 and CDR2 (germline): MNHEY, SVGAGI. Trimming removed 6 bases at V and 5 bases at J, with 16 bases between. The CDR3 loop reads CASRPPGVRETQYF. For the CDR3, the DNA is TGTGCCAGCAGACCCCCGGGGGTACGGGAGACCCAGTACTTC.

V usage is TRBV27 and J usage is TRBJ1-2; D is unclear. Deletions cut 2 bases from V and 2 bases from J, with 6 bases between. The CDR3 consists of 13 residues. Germline-derived CDR1 and CDR2 are MNHEY and SMNVEV (reference sequence). The CDR3 DNA sequence: TGTGCCAGCAGTTTAAGACCGAACTATGGCTACACCTTC. Amino acids: CASSLRPNYGYTF.

The V and J genes are TRBV5-1 and TRBJ1-2; 8 bases agree with TRBD1. The CDR3 is 16 residues long. Trimming cost V 2 bases and J 4 bases; bases outside gene matches: 10. Germline V lookup: CDR1 SGHRS, CDR2 YFSETQ. CDR3 protein: CASSLGSGDRSYGYTF. For the CDR3, the DNA is TGCGCCAGCAGCTTAGGGTCAGGGGACAGGAGCTATGGCTACACCTTC.

This chain joins TRBV18 and TRBJ2-2; D possibly matches TRBD1 or TRBD2 (5 bases each). CDR1 is KGHSH, CDR2 LQKENI, per germline. V lost 3 bases and J 6 bases, leaving 8 bases between the germline ends. The CDR3 loop spans 13 amino acids. CDR3 nucleotides: TGTGCCAGCTCACCGGGACCCCCCGGGGAGCTGTTTTTT. Protein: CASSPGPPGELFF.